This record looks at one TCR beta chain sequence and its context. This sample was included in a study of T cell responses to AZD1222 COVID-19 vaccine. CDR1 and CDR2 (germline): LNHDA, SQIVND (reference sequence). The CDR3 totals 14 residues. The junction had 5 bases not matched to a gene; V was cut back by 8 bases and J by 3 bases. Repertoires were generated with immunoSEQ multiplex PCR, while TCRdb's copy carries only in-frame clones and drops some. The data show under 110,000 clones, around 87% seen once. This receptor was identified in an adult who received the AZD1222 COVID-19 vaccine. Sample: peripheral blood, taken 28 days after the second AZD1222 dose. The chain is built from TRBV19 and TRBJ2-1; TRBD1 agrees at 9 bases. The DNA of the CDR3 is TGTGCCAGTTGGGGACAGGGTCTCTACAATGAGCAGTTCTTC. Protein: CASWGQGLYNEQFF.